Following are 26 T cell receptor beta chains from one sample sequenced in a study of shared clonotypes between healthy human individuals (dated by TCRdb to about 2020). The library was made by the immunoSEQ multiplex PCR assay. Held by TCRdb, this immuneACCESS table contains in-frame sequences only and omits some clones. Under half of the omission traces to an unresolved V gene where checked; the cause of the rest is unknown. The sample records roughly 2,000,000 clones, about 94% of which are singletons. The ten most abundant clones make up around 1.8% of the sample. CD8 naive samples were CD45RO-negative cells positively selected for CCR7, giving a CD45RA+CCR7+ population that excluded TemRA cells. The sample consisted of naive CD8+ T cells from PBMCs. Taken with the paper, the label for cell subset or site translates to: CD45RA+CCR7+. Every receptor here comes from a young man in good health. Some clones in this sample may be carry-over from other donors' samples.

The rearrangement joins TRBV28 to TRBJ2-1, with D tentatively TRBD1 or TRBD2 (5 bases each). CDR1 MDHEN and CDR2 SYDVKM come from the germline V gene. This CDR3 comprises 17 residues. Trimming removed 4 bases from V and 1 base from J, with 17 bases in between. The chain's CDR3 is CASSSDGAIGSYNEQFF. CDR3 bases: TGTGCCAGCAGTTCAGACGGGGCTATTGGGTCCTACAATGAGCAGTTCTTC.

The CDR3 nucleotides read TGTGCCAGCAGCTTCGAGGACGGGGGGGACACCGGGGAGCTGTTTTTT. Translating gives CASSFEDGGDTGELFF. The V gene is TRBV7-8, the J gene TRBJ2-2; 8 nucleotides match TRBD2. V trimming: 3 bases; J trimming: 3 bases; junction bases outside the gene matches: 6. CDR1 SGHVS and CDR2 FQNEAQ come from the germline V gene. CDR3 length: 16 residues.

This clone has only one observation. This chain joins TRBV6-1 and TRBJ1-2; D remains ambiguous. Trimming shortened V by 2 bases and J by 0 bases, and 4 bases separated the two germline ends. The CDR3 loop spans 13 amino acids. Germline V lookup: CDR1 MNHNS, CDR2 SASEGT. CDR3 DNA sequence: TGTGCCAGCAGTGAAAGGACTAACTATGGCTACACCTTC. This codes for CASSERTNYGYTF.

The chain couples TRBV19 to TRBJ2-7; D is ambiguous. The CDR3 covers 13 residues. V gave up 3 bases and J gave up 4 bases, with 10 bases separating them. Germline V CDR1 and CDR2: LNHDA, SQIVND (reference sequence). The CDR3 spells CASSIRMLYEQYF. The CDR3 coding sequence is TGTGCCAGTAGTATTAGGATGCTTTACGAGCAGTACTTC.

The V and J genes are TRBV27 and TRBJ1-2; a weak D match, TRBD1 (5 bases). Germline V CDR1 and CDR2: MNHEY, SMNVEV (reference sequence). The CDR3 contains 13 residues. V lost 6 bases and J lost 8, with 16 bases in between. The CDR3 DNA reads as TGTGCCAGCAGCCTCGCGGGGTGGGACGGCTACACCTTC. Its translation: CASSLAGWDGYTF.

The V gene is TRBV4-1, the J gene TRBJ2-3; 11 nucleotides line up with TRBD2. This CDR3 spans 16 amino acids. CDR1 MGHRA and CDR2 YSYEKL come from the germline V gene. V lost 4 bases and J lost 5; bases outside the gene matches: 8. The CDR3 sequence is CASSRLAGGMGDTQYF. The CDR3 bases are TGCGCCAGCAGCCGATTAGCGGGAGGGATGGGAGATACGCAGTATTTT.

With respect to this clone: The sample carries other DNA sequences with the same CDR3. This rearrangement joins TRBV9 to TRBJ1-1; the D gene is possibly TRBD1 (5 bases). Deletions cut 0 bases from V and 1 base from J, with 7 bases between. CDR3 length equals 14 residues. Per the germline V gene, CDR1 is SGDLS and CDR2 is YYNGEE. CDR3 loop: CASSVAGENTEAFF. The CDR3 nucleotides are TGTGCCAGCAGCGTAGCGGGGGAGAACACTGAAGCTTTCTTT.

This sequence joins TRBV27 and TRBJ2-7; 10 bases are a match to TRBD1. The CDR3 extends over 15 amino acids. Germline assignment: CDR1 MNHEY and CDR2 SMNVEV (reference sequence). J lost 3 bases, V lost 5 bases, and 7 bases had no gene match. DNA of the CDR3: TGTGCCAGCAGTCAGATCCGGGACAGGGGCTACGAGCAGTACTTC. Its translation is CASSQIRDRGYEQYF.

The chain employs TRBV14 and TRBJ2-1; either TRBD1 or TRBD2 may fit D (5 bases each). The germline CDR1 and CDR2 sequences are SGHDN and FVKESK. V was trimmed by 0 bases and J by 2 bases, leaving 11 bases between them. The CDR3 extends over 16 amino acids. In DNA, the CDR3 is TGTGCCAGCAGCCAAGAACCCCCGGGGCCCTACAATGAGCAGTTCTTC. It specifies CASSQEPPGPYNEQFF.

V and J are TRBV27 and TRBJ2-1; 10 bases agree with TRBD1. V shed 7 bases and J 7 bases; nucleotides not matched to a gene: 10. CDR3 length: 15 amino acids. Germline V lookup: CDR1 MNHEY, CDR2 SMNVEV (reference sequence). CDR3 loop: CASTERQGAWNEQFF. DNA of the CDR3: TGTGCCAGCACGGAAAGACAGGGGGCCTGGAATGAGCAGTTCTTC.

This rearrangement joins TRBV5-1 to TRBJ2-1, with D maybe TRBD2 (5 bases). Germline V CDR1 and CDR2: SGHRS, YFSETQ. This CDR3 is 15 amino acids long. The V end lost 3 bases, the J end lost 6 bases, and 16 bases lay between the germline ends. The CDR3 nucleotides are TGCGCCAGCAGCTCCGAATGGGGAGTAGGCAATGAGCAGTTCTTC. This translates into CASSSEWGVGNEQFF.

The rearrangement joins TRBV9 to TRBJ2-5; TRBD2 is a possible D gene (7 bases). There are 16 residues in the CDR3. Germline loops: CDR1 SGDLS, CDR2 YYNGEE. V gave up 4 bases and J gave up 1 base, with 17 bases separating them. The CDR3 is CASSPGGHIFQETQYF. The CDR3 nucleotides are TGTGCCAGCAGCCCCGGGGGGCATATCTTCCAAGAGACCCAGTACTTC.

The V and J genes are TRBV5-1 and TRBJ1-1, with 7 bases identical to TRBD1. V shed 2 bases and J 1 base; nucleotides not matched to a gene: 2. The CDR3 totals 14 residues. Germline V gives CDR1 SGHRS, CDR2 YFSETQ. The CDR3: CASSFTGANTEAFF. In nucleotides, the CDR3 is TGCGCCAGCAGCTTCACAGGGGCGAACACTGAAGCTTTCTTT. The entire variable domain, with the rest obtained from reference TRBV5-1 and TRBJ1-1, is as follows: KAGVTQTPRYLIKTRGQQVTLSCSPISGHRSVSWYQQTPGQGLQFLFEYFSETQRNKGNFPGRFSGRQFSNSRSEMNVSTLELGDSALYLCASSFTGANTEAFFGQGTRLTVV.

The gene calls are TRBV5-1 and TRBJ1-1, with TRBD1 as a possible D gene (5 bases). This CDR3 has 15 amino acids. V was trimmed by 3 bases and J by 2 bases, leaving 14 bases between them. The germline V gene has CDR1 SGHRS and CDR2 YFSETQ. The CDR3 spells CASSWGDYHNTEAFF. The CDR3 nucleotides are TGCGCCAGCAGCTGGGGGGACTACCACAACACTGAAGCTTTCTTT.

The gene calls are TRBV10-3 and TRBJ1-1; maybe TRBD1 (5 bases). The V and J ends lost 2 bases and 4 bases respectively, with 11 bases between them. Germline V CDR1 and CDR2: ENHRY, SYGVKD. CDR3 length: 14 residues. The CDR3 sequence is CAISEGRESTEAFF. The CDR3 DNA sequence: TGTGCCATCAGTGAGGGCAGGGAGAGCACTGAAGCTTTCTTT.

As concerns this clone: One end of the junction varies from germline; a read error may be responsible. This CDR3 is CAWGVPGEGNTEAFF. DNA for the CDR3: TGTGCCTGGGGTGTACCGGGCGAGGGTAACACTGAAGCTTTCTTT. V is TRBV30 and J is TRBJ1-1; D is undetermined. This CDR3 is 15 amino acids long. Germline CDR1 and CDR2: GTSNPN and SVGIG (reference sequence). The full variable domain, in which reference TRBV30 and TRBJ1-1 provide the parts outside the CDR3, is SQTIHQWPATLVQPVGSPLSLECTVEGTSNPNLYWYRQAAGRGLQLLFYSVGIGQISSEVPQNLSASRPQDRQFILSSKKLLLSDSGFYLCAWGVPGEGNTEAFFGQGTRLTVV.

The chain couples TRBV30 to TRBJ1-4; 8 nucleotides align to TRBD1. The ends lost 3 bases at V and 8 bases at J; junction bases unmatched: 2. Germline V lookup: CDR1 GTSNPN, CDR2 SVGIG (reference sequence). This CDR3 region has 12 residues. The DNA of the CDR3 is TGTGCCTGGAGCGGGACAGGAGAAAAACTGTTTTTT. Its translation: CAWSGTGEKLFF.

Regarding this clone: One junction end disagrees with the germline gene, perhaps due to a read error. The V call is TRBV7-9, the J call TRBJ1-1, with 10 bases aligning to TRBD1. CDR1 and CDR2 from the germline V gene are SEHNR and FQNEAQ (reference sequence). This CDR3 contains 16 residues. The CDR3 loop is CASRTTGTGVKTEAFF. The CDR3 coding sequence is TGTGCCAGCAGGACAACCGGGACAGGGGTGAAAACTGAAGCTTTCTTT.

J is TRBJ2-7 and V is TRBV29-1, with no clear D. CDR1 is SQVTM and CDR2 is ANQGSEA in the germline V gene. The CDR3 is made up of 14 amino acids. V dropped 1 base and J dropped 0 bases, with 10 bases sitting between them. The CDR3: CSVEVDTVSYEQYF. CDR3 bases: TGCAGCGTTGAAGTCGATACGGTCTCCTACGAGCAGTACTTC.

The rearrangement uses TRBV4-1 and TRBJ1-2; 7 nucleotides align to TRBD1. This CDR3 is built from 15 residues. Germline V CDR1 and CDR2: MGHRA, YSYEKL. V lost 0 bases and J lost 4; bases outside the gene matches: 5. The DNA for the CDR3 is TGCGCCAGCAGCCAAGATGGGGGACAGCTCTATGGCTACACCTTC. Protein: CASSQDGGQLYGYTF.

This chain uses TRBV7-6 with TRBJ1-5; perhaps TRBD1 as D (5 bases). The V end lost 5 bases, the J end lost 0 bases, and 14 bases lay between the germline ends. The V gene's germline CDR1 is SGHVS and CDR2 FNYEAQ. CDR3 length: 16 residues. This chain's CDR3 is CASSAGTAYSNQPQHF. Here the CDR3 DNA reads TGTGCCAGCAGCGCCGGGACGGCCTATAGCAATCAGCCCCAGCATTTT. The whole variable domain, remainder taken from reference TRBV7-6 and TRBJ1-5, is GAGVSQSPRYKVTKRGQDVALRCDPISGHVSLYWYRQALGQGPEFLTYFNYEAQQDKSGLPNDRFSAERPEGSISTLTIQRTEQRDSAMYRCASSAGTAYSNQPQHFGDGTRLSIL.

The gene calls are TRBV14 and TRBJ1-2, with D hard to call. Germline lookup yields CDR1 SGHDN and CDR2 FVKESK. The CDR3 length is 15 residues. Trimming removed 0 bases at V and 2 bases at J, with 10 bases between. The CDR3 protein is CASSQDRTPNYGYTF. The CDR3 coding sequence is TGTGCCAGCAGCCAAGATAGGACCCCAAACTATGGCTACACCTTC.

This clone has just one count. This rearrangement joins TRBV30 to TRBJ1-2, with D tentatively TRBD1 (5 bases). The CDR3 has 14 residues. Germline V lookup: CDR1 GTSNPN, CDR2 SVGIG (reference sequence). With 5 bases removed from V and 3 bases from J, the gap between germline ends came to 16 bases. CDR3 loop: CAWVGRGEYYGYTF. The CDR3 DNA follows: TGTGCCTGGGTAGGCCGGGGCGAATACTATGGCTACACCTTC. The whole variable domain, remainder taken from reference TRBV30 and TRBJ1-2, is SQTIHQWPATLVQPVGSPLSLECTVEGTSNPNLYWYRQAAGRGLQLLFYSVGIGQISSEVPQNLSASRPQDRQFILSSKKLLLSDSGFYLCAWVGRGEYYGYTFGSGTRLTVV.

V gene TRBV28 combines with J gene TRBJ2-1; 10 nucleotides line up with TRBD2. V dropped 3 bases and J dropped 8; count of bases not matched to a gene: 7. The CDR3 has 15 amino acids. CDR1 MDHEN and CDR2 SYDVKM come from the germline V gene. CDR3 sequence: CASSFSGRIMDEQFF. The CDR3 DNA is TGTGCCAGCAGTTTTAGCGGGAGGATTATGGATGAGCAGTTCTTC.

V usage is TRBV25-1 and J usage is TRBJ2-1; TRBD1 or TRBD2 may be the D gene (5 bases each). V lost 1 base and J lost 10, with 8 bases in between. In germline, CDR1 is MGHDK, CDR2 SYGVNS. The length of the CDR3 is 12 residues. CDR3 sequence (DNA): TGTGCCAGCAGTGAATTTGGGGGAGAGCAGTTCTTC. It codes for CASSEFGGEQFF.

This chain uses TRBV30 with TRBJ2-5, with 7 nucleotides matching TRBD2. CDR3 length equals 14 residues. V trimming: 3 bases; J trimming: 11 bases; junction bases outside the gene matches: 15. Germline assignment: CDR1 GTSNPN and CDR2 SVGIG (reference sequence). CDR3 sequence (DNA): TGTGCCTGGAGAGGGAGGGACCCCAAATGGGAGCAGTACTTC. It is translated as CAWRGRDPKWEQYF.